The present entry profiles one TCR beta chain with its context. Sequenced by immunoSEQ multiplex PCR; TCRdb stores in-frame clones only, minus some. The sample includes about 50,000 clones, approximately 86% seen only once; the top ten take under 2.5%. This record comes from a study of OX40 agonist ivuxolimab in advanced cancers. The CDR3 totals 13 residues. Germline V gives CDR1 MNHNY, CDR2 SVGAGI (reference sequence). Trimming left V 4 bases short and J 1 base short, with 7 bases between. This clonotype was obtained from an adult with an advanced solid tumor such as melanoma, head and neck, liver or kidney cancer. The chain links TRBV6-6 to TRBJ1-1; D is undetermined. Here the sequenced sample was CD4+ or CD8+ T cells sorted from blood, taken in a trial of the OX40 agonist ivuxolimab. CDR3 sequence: CASSFASNTEAFF. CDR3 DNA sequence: TGTGCCAGCAGTTTCGCGTCGAACACTGAAGCTTTCTTT.